This T cell receptor (beta chain) originates from a study of cytomegalovirus exposure and HLA in healthy donors. Trimming removed 3 bases at V and 4 bases at J, with 10 bases between. The CDR3 spans 15 residues. Germline CDR1 is MRHNA and CDR2 is SNTAGT. Vbeta (60) and Jbeta (13) primers were used in the PCR. Data came from immunoSEQ multiplex PCR; TCRdb stores just in-frame clones and leaves some out. Here the sample spans 100,000 to 150,000 clones, around 76% being singletons. Material for sequencing was PBMCs. The TCR comes from a woman aged 55-75 years in good health and CMV-seropositive. The chain joins TRBV6-4 to TRBJ2-6, with TRBD1 as a possible D gene (5 bases). CDR3 in DNA: TGTGCCAGCAGTGAAACAGGTCCCGGGGCCAACGTCCTGACTTTC. Translated: CASSETGPGANVLTF.